The clone carrying this TCR beta chain was recorded only once. The antigen remains unidentified. There are 11 residues in the CDR3. CDR1 is SGHDN, CDR2 FVKESK, per germline. V lost 1 base and J lost 6, with 4 bases in between. In the PCR, 60 Vbeta and 13 Jbeta primers were used. TCRdb keeps only in-frame clones here, not all; method: immunoSEQ multiplex PCR. The profile shows roughly 250,000 clones, almost 85% of them singletons. The data were taken from a study of cytomegalovirus exposure and HLA in healthy donors. Findings and limits, study-wide: There were some V segments, including TRBV6-2 and TRBV6-3, excluded as indistinguishable. Earlier findings revealed that most TCR beta V segments proved productive either about 87% or about 30% of the time. In a later analysis, common viral pathogens appeared linked to several of the most significant clusters. Among TCR beta chains, those listed as cytomegalovirus-associated numbered roughly 150.

The sequenced sample was PBMCs. This rearrangement joins TRBV14 to TRBJ2-7, with D unclear. This clonotype was obtained from a woman aged 40 to 50 in good health and CMV-seropositive. The CDR3 loop reads CASSQVSEQYF. The CDR3 DNA sequence: TGTGCCAGCAGCCAAGTCAGCGAGCAGTACTTC.